A selection of T cell receptor beta chains follows, all from one sample in a study of OX40 agonist ivuxolimab in advanced cancers. The repertoire was sequenced with immunoSEQ multiplex PCR; TCRdb's copy has only in-frame clones and lacks some. The data contain around 80,000 clones, approximately 86% of them singletons. The sequences come from CD4+ or CD8+ T cells sorted from blood, collected in a trial of the OX40 agonist ivuxolimab. All receptors derive from an adult with an advanced solid tumor such as melanoma, head and neck, liver or kidney cancer. CDR3s include the opening cysteine and the closing phenylalanine or tryptophan. The order of the fields is V gene, clone size, CDR3 protein. Part of the rows lack a size; the others show once, few, many or a class for expanded clones.

V: TRBV9; size: NA; CDR3: CASSVVDVGADTQYF
V: TRBV19; size: NA; CDR3: CASRIRGNGETQYF
V: TRBV5-1; size: once; CDR3: CASSTRQGRNEKLFF
V: TRBV7-2; size: NA; CDR3: CASSPRTGGRDTQYF
V: TRBV5-1; size: NA; CDR3: CASSFIETQYF
V: TRBV6-5; size: NA; CDR3: CASRNPGQGYGYTF
V: TRBV28; size: once; CDR3: CASSAPVASSYNEQFF
V: TRBV28; size: NA; CDR3: CASSLGGSATETQYF
V: TRBV11-3; size: few; CDR3: CASSLTGTGNEQFF
V: TRBV11-3; size: NA; CDR3: CASSLALGNSYEQYF
V: TRBV16; size: few; CDR3: CASKQQANTEAFF
V: TRBV5-1; size: NA; CDR3: CASSLTGAHNEQFF
V: TRBV30; size: NA; CDR3: CAWSQNSPLHF
V: TRBV11-3; size: NA; CDR3: CASSSGLARYNEQFF
V: TRBV19; size: NA; CDR3: CASSIDRTRNQPQHF
V: TRBV18; size: few; CDR3: CASSPKVDGYTF
V: TRBV7-2; size: NA; CDR3: CASSPTPSAAGELFF
V: TRBV19; size: NA; CDR3: CASSAGTGYQPQHF
V: TRBV5-6; size: NA; CDR3: CASSLRTEPSYNEQFF
V: TRBV27; size: NA; CDR3: CASSLRPRDRATDTQYF
V: TRBV18; size: once; CDR3: CASSLTGEGYTF
V: TRBV7-9; size: NA; CDR3: CASSKGQGGNTDTQYF
V: TRBV4-2; size: NA; CDR3: CASSSRLLTGGGFNEQFF
V: TRBV7-3; size: NA; CDR3: CASSLEGVKAEAFF
V: TRBV5-1; size: NA; CDR3: CASSLDSGRYNEQFF
V: TRBV28; size: NA; CDR3: CASRGTAGTGELFF
V: TRBV29-1; size: NA; CDR3: CSVGQEDTQYF
V: TRBV6-5; size: NA; CDR3: CASSYGGQGETQYF